Sequencing of this T cell receptor beta chain was carried out in a study of cytomegalovirus exposure and HLA in healthy donors. Overall study results and limits: Some V segments, TRBV6-2 and TRBV6-3 among them, were indistinguishable and were therefore excluded. TCR beta V- and J-gene trimming, according to a later analysis, was linked to a missense DCLRE1C variant.

This CDR3 has 19 residues. The germline V gene encodes CDR1 SGHAT and CDR2 FQNNGV. V trimming: 2 bases; J trimming: 4 bases; junction bases outside the gene matches: 14. The PCR ran on 60 Vbeta and 13 Jbeta primers. Measured with immunoSEQ multiplex PCR; TCRdb has only the in-frame clones, and not every one. This sample has some 150,000 clones, with approximately 80% found just once. This clone was found once. Its target is unknown. This TCR derives from a young woman in good health and CMV-seronegative. The chain has TRBV11-2 and TRBJ1-1; TRBD1 agrees at 12 bases. Source material: PBMCs. In DNA, the CDR3 is TGTGCCAGCAGCTTATACGCTGGGGACAGGGGGCGAAGACCCACTGAAGCTTTCTTT. Translation gives CASSLYAGDRGRRPTEAFF. The variable domain in full, completed from reference TRBV11-2 and TRBJ1-1, reads EAGVAQSPRYKIIEKRQSVAFWCNPISGHATLYWYQQILGQGPKLLIQFQNNGVVDDSQLPKDRFSAERLKGVDSTLKIQPAKLEDSAVYLCASSLYAGDRGRRPTEAFFGQGTRLTVV.